This T cell receptor beta chain appears in the sequencing data of a study of blood T cell repertoires in COVID-19. Sequencing was performed with immunoSEQ multiplex PCR; in TCRdb, only in-frame clones are kept and a portion is missing. Of under 250,000 clones listed, roughly 83% are singletons. There are 13 residues in the CDR3. The V end was cut by 5 bases, the J end by 4 bases, with 11 bases between. Germline-derived CDR1 and CDR2 are SNHLY and FYNNEI. This sequence originates from a woman older than 75 with COVID-19, enrolled during active disease. Sequenced material: peripheral blood. The chain couples TRBV2 to TRBJ1-2; maybe TRBD1 (6 bases). CDR3: CASSYREGYGYTF. In nucleotides, the CDR3 is TGTGCCAGCAGTTACAGGGAGGGCTATGGCTACACCTTC.